The 17 T cell receptor beta chains listed next were all sequenced from one sample in a study of cytomegalovirus exposure and HLA in healthy donors. Repertoires were generated with immunoSEQ multiplex PCR, while TCRdb's copy carries only in-frame clones and drops some. Of about 240,000 clones in the sample, about 90% were seen once. The sample was PBMCs. The source of these receptors is a young woman in good health and CMV-seropositive.

This clone has a handful of counts. The chain couples TRBV4-2 to TRBJ1-2; D not resolved. The CDR3 contains 12 residues. V was trimmed by 4 bases and J by 4 bases, leaving 7 bases between them. Germline loops: CDR1 LGHNA, CDR2 YNFKEQ. The CDR3 here is CASSLNSYGYTF. In nucleotides, the CDR3 is TGTGCCAGCAGCCTTAACAGCTATGGCTACACCTTC.

V usage is TRBV9 and J usage is TRBJ1-1; TRBD1 might be the D (6 bases). The CDR3 is 15 residues long. CDR1 SGDLS and CDR2 YYNGEE come from the germline V gene. V shed 0 bases and J shed 5 bases, with 14 bases lying between them. As DNA, the CDR3 is TGTGCCAGCAGCGTAGGCAGGGGCGCAGGGACTGAAGCTTTCTTT. Translating it yields CASSVGRGAGTEAFF.

This rearrangement joins TRBV11-2 to TRBJ1-1; possibly TRBD1 for D (6 bases). The CDR3 covers 16 residues. From germline, CDR1 is SGHAT and CDR2 FQNNGV. The ends were cut back, 3 bases at V and 9 bases at J, with 23 bases in the middle. The CDR3 protein is CASSLGVSRDKEQAFF. Written as DNA, the CDR3 is TGTGCCAGCAGCTTGGGTGTGAGCCGGGACAAAGAACAAGCTTTCTTT.

This chain uses TRBV19 with TRBJ2-7; 7 nucleotides align to TRBD1. This CDR3 has 16 amino acids. From germline, CDR1 is LNHDA and CDR2 SQIVND (reference sequence). Trimming removed 1 base from V and 0 bases from J; junction bases left unmatched: 6. The CDR3 protein is CASSIVGGASSYEQYF. The CDR3 DNA sequence: TGTGCCAGTAGTATAGTAGGGGGCGCATCCTCCTACGAGCAGTACTTC.

CDR3 sequence (DNA): TGTGCCAGCACCCGGACTAGCGTGGAGACCCAGTACTTC. Its protein product is CASTRTSVETQYF. The chain is built from TRBV6-1 and TRBJ2-5; TRBD2 matches 9 bases. The CDR3 runs 13 residues. Germline V gene data show CDR1 as MNHNS and CDR2 as SASEGT. Trimming took 7 bases from V and 5 from J; bases not matched to a gene: 5.

The CDR3 sequence: CASSLTSGRDYEQYF. In nucleotides, the CDR3 is TGTGCCAGCAGCCTTACTAGCGGGAGGGACTACGAGCAGTACTTC. V and J are TRBV9 and TRBJ2-7; TRBD2 agrees at 13 bases. CDR3 length: 15 residues. Germline V gives CDR1 SGDLS, CDR2 YYNGEE. Trimming took 4 bases from V and 3 from J; bases not matched to a gene: 4.

The rearrangement links TRBV30 to TRBJ1-5; 9 nucleotides match TRBD1. This CDR3 has 19 amino acids. V shed 5 bases, J shed 0 bases, and the junction held 17 bases outside the gene matches. Germline-derived CDR1 and CDR2 are GTSNPN and SVGIG (reference sequence). As DNA, the CDR3 is TGTGCCTGGCAAAGAACAGGGGGCCAAGGGACCCTTAGCAATCAGCCCCAGCATTTT. This translates into CAWQRTGGQGTLSNQPQHF.

The chain employs TRBV2 and TRBJ2-3; D gene ambiguous. CDR1 SNHLY and CDR2 FYNNEI come from the germline V gene. Trimming took 7 bases from V and 6 from J, leaving 8 bases between them. This CDR3 is built from 11 residues. CDR3 nucleotide sequence: TGTGCCAGCAATTCTTTGGATACGCAGTATTTT. It yields the protein CASNSLDTQYF.

J is TRBJ2-7 and V is TRBV5-5; TRBD1 matches at 9 bases. The trim removed 4 bases at V and 5 bases at J, leaving 7 bases unmatched. CDR3 length: 14 residues. Germline V gives CDR1 SGHKS, CDR2 YYEKEE (reference sequence). The CDR3 DNA sequence: TGTGCCAGCAGCGGTTACAGGGGGCTTCACGAGCAGTACTTC. It specifies CASSGYRGLHEQYF.

The J gene is TRBJ2-7, the V gene TRBV11-3; the D gene is possibly TRBD2 (6 bases). CDR1 is SGHNT and CDR2 is YENEEA in the germline V gene. Trimming removed 5 bases from V and 2 bases from J, with 13 bases in between. The CDR3 has 14 residues. CDR3 sequence reads: CASSPRETPYEQYF. CDR3 nucleotides: TGTGCCAGCAGCCCTCGGGAGACACCCTACGAGCAGTACTTC.

This sequence joins TRBV2 and TRBJ1-5, with 7 bases identical to TRBD1. The germline CDR1 and CDR2 sequences are SNHLY and FYNNEI. Trimming at V came to 6 bases and at J to 6 bases, leaving 8 bases not matched to a gene. This CDR3 comprises 14 residues. CDR3: CASRETTGLQPQHF. The CDR3 DNA follows: TGTGCCAGCAGGGAGACGACAGGGCTTCAGCCCCAGCATTTT.

This clone was seen at least ten times. V and J are TRBV7-8 and TRBJ1-1; D perhaps matches TRBD1 (5 bases). CDR3 length equals 14 residues. The ends were cut back, 6 bases at V and 5 bases at J, with 16 bases in the middle. Germline V gives CDR1 SGHVS, CDR2 FQNEAQ. CDR3 region: CASRADTGGTEAFF. CDR3 bases: TGTGCCAGCAGAGCGGACACCGGGGGGACTGAAGCTTTCTTT. Looking up the rest from reference TRBV7-8 and TRBJ1-1 gives the full variable domain: GAGVSQSPRYKVAKRGQDVALRCDPISGHVSLFWYQQALGQGPEFLTYFQNEAQLDKSGLPSDRFFAERPEGSVSTLKIQRTQQEDSAVYLCASRADTGGTEAFFGQGTRLTVV.

This clone occurred a few times. The chain employs TRBV30 and TRBJ2-2; D gene uncertain. Trimming took off 2 bases at V and 2 bases at J, with 9 bases between the two ends. The CDR3 contains 14 residues. The V gene's germline CDR1 is GTSNPN and CDR2 SVGIG (reference sequence). The chain's CDR3 is CAWSSHSNTGELFF. The CDR3 DNA reads as TGTGCCTGGAGTAGCCATTCCAACACCGGGGAGCTGTTTTTT.

This chain links TRBV29-1 with TRBJ1-1, with D possibly TRBD1 on 5 matching bases. The CDR3 runs to 12 residues. Trimming pared 2 bases from V and 6 bases from J, leaving 10 bases between. The germline CDR1 and CDR2 sequences are SQVTM and ANQGSEA. The CDR3: CSVERGTPEAFF. CDR3 DNA sequence: TGCAGCGTTGAAAGGGGAACGCCTGAAGCTTTCTTT.

V gene TRBV14 combines with J gene TRBJ2-3; maybe TRBD2 (6 bases). This CDR3 region has 16 residues. The germline V and J ends were trimmed by 3 bases and 5 bases, with 18 bases remaining between them. Germline V gene data show CDR1 as SGHDN and CDR2 as FVKESK. The CDR3 spells CASSHALGGAVDTQYF. CDR3 DNA sequence: TGTGCCAGCAGCCACGCCTTGGGGGGAGCGGTAGATACGCAGTATTTT. Together with reference TRBV14 and TRBJ2-3, the CDR3 gives the full variable domain: EAGVTQFPSHSVIEKGQTVTLRCDPISGHDNLYWYRRVMGKEIKFLLHFVKESKQDESGMPNNRFLAERTGGTYSTLKVQPAELEDSGVYFCASSHALGGAVDTQYFGPGTRLTVL.

This sequence joins TRBV11-2 and TRBJ2-7; 8 bases map to TRBD2. The CDR3 extends over 14 amino acids. J gave up 2 bases and V 1 base, and 1 base lay outside the gene matches. Germline V CDR1 and CDR2: SGHAT, FQNNGV. The CDR3 sequence: CASSLAGGPYEQYF. CDR3 coding DNA: TGTGCCAGCAGCTTAGCGGGAGGGCCCTACGAGCAGTACTTC.

V is TRBV6-6 and J is TRBJ2-3, with a weak D call TRBD2 (5 bases). The CDR3 loop spans 13 amino acids. Per germline, CDR1 MNHNY and CDR2 SVGAGI (reference sequence). Trimming took 2 bases from V and 5 from J, leaving 8 bases between them. For the CDR3, the DNA is TGTGCCAGCAGTTACACAGAGGGAGATACGCAGTATTTT. Translating gives CASSYTEGDTQYF.